This TCR beta chain was identified during a study of blood T cell repertoires in COVID-19. Study information: Whether acute or convalescent, the COVID-19 samples came from the United States, Italy and Spain.

Measured with immunoSEQ multiplex PCR; TCRdb has only the in-frame clones, and not every one. The data hold 400,000 to 500,000 clones, with more than 75% observed a single time. Participants were aged 18 to 89 years, lived in about two dozen US areas, and enrolled virtually. The germline V gene encodes CDR1 WSHSY and CDR2 SAAADI. The CDR3 totals 12 residues. The ends were cut back, 3 bases at V and 10 bases at J, with 7 bases in the middle. The chain carries TRBV10-2 and TRBJ1-6; D is unresolved. This receptor was identified in a woman aged 35 to 49 who had recovered from COVID-19. What was sequenced was PBMCs or T cells enriched from blood (not recorded which). The CDR3 region has the DNA TGCGCCAGCAGTGAAGCGGGCTCACCCCTCCACTTT. Encoded protein: CASSEAGSPLHF.